These 15 T cell receptor beta chains originate from one sample sequenced in a study of blood T cell repertoires in COVID-19. Sequencing was performed with immunoSEQ multiplex PCR; in TCRdb, only in-frame clones are kept and a portion is missing. This table has tens of thousands of clones, around 82% appearing once. The sample consisted of peripheral blood. The receptors were sampled from a human donor in a cohort sampled during active COVID-19.

The chain has TRBV7-2 and TRBJ1-2; D remains ambiguous. The ends were cut back, 3 bases at V and 3 bases at J, with 8 bases in the middle. Germline values: CDR1 SGHTA, CDR2 FQGNSA. This CDR3 is 13 amino acids long. CDR3 nucleotides: TGTGCCAGCAGCTTGGCAGGATACTATGGCTACACCTTC. Translating gives CASSLAGYYGYTF.

The V and J genes are TRBV6-6 and TRBJ2-3; tentative D call: TRBD2 (6 bases). Trimming took 7 bases from V and 2 from J, leaving 19 bases between them. The length of the CDR3 is 16 residues. The germline V gene has CDR1 MNHNY and CDR2 SVGAGI (reference sequence). CDR3 DNA: TGTGCCAGCACCTCGCGGGGAAGGCTTGCCACAGATACGCAGTATTTT. Its translation is CASTSRGRLATDTQYF.

V usage is TRBV7-2 and J usage is TRBJ2-7, with D unclear. Germline V gene lookup returns CDR1 SGHTA and CDR2 FQGNSA. The CDR3 sequence is 15 residues long. The V end lost 5 bases, the J end lost 2 bases, and 16 bases lay between the germline ends. CDR3 protein: CASSKEWISAYEQYF. CDR3 in DNA: TGTGCCAGCAGCAAAGAATGGATCAGCGCCTACGAGCAGTACTTC.

This chain joins TRBV6-2 or TRBV6-3 and TRBJ2-5; tentative D call: TRBD2 (7 bases). This CDR3 spans 16 amino acids. V lost 6 bases and J 2 bases, leaving 19 bases between the germline ends. Germline lookup yields CDR1 MNHEY and CDR2 SVGEGT. CDR3 sequence (DNA): TGTGCCAGCAGCTCCCCGGAGGGGGGGTTACAAGAGACCCAGTACTTC. Encoded protein: CASSSPEGGLQETQYF.

This chain joins TRBV5-1 and TRBJ1-3; 10 bases line up with TRBD1. CDR3 length: 16 amino acids. Trimming took 4 bases from V and 2 from J; bases not matched to a gene: 6. Germline CDR1 and CDR2: SGHRS and YFSETQ. CDR3 protein: CASSMGQGFTGNTIYF. In nucleotides, the CDR3 is TGCGCCAGCAGCATGGGACAGGGGTTCACTGGAAACACCATATATTTT.

The V gene is TRBV15, the J gene TRBJ1-5, with D maybe TRBD1 (6 bases). Germline loops: CDR1 LNHNV, CDR2 YYDKDF (reference sequence). V was clipped by 3 bases and J by 9 bases, with 18 bases between them. The CDR3 loop spans 15 amino acids. The CDR3 region has the DNA TGTGCCACCAGCAGGATACGGGACACCATTAGGCCCCAGCATTTT. This translates into CATSRIRDTIRPQHF.

The rearrangement joins TRBV5-4 to TRBJ2-1, with D perhaps TRBD2 (6 bases). The CDR3 contains 15 residues. Germline V gene sequence: CDR1 SGHNT, CDR2 YYREEE (reference sequence). The V end lost 5 bases, the J end lost 5 bases, and 17 bases lay between the germline ends. DNA of the CDR3: TGTGCCAGCAGTTCTAGCGCGACTCCTCACAATGAGCAGTTCTTC. Translation gives CASSSSATPHNEQFF.

V is TRBV7-9 and J is TRBJ1-3; D gene unclear. The ends were cut back, 5 bases at V and 0 bases at J, with 14 bases in the middle. The CDR3 spans 16 residues. Germline CDR1 reads SEHNR; CDR2 reads FQNEAQ (reference sequence). The CDR3 coding sequence is TGTGCCAGCAGCCCCCAGACACTTTTCTCTGGAAACACCATATATTTT. This translates into CASSPQTLFSGNTIYF.

The chain couples TRBV4-2 to TRBJ2-5; D may be TRBD2 (6 bases). From germline, CDR1 is LGHNA and CDR2 YNFKEQ. Trimming removed 0 bases from V and 7 bases from J, with 18 bases in between. The CDR3 is made up of 16 amino acids. The chain's CDR3 is CASSQDRRTTLGTQYF. CDR3 nucleotides: TGTGCCAGCAGCCAAGATAGGAGGACTACCCTCGGGACCCAGTACTTC.

The rearrangement links TRBV5-4 to TRBJ2-7; 10 bases agree with TRBD2. Germline assignment: CDR1 SGHNT and CDR2 YYREEE (reference sequence). The V segment lost 0 bases and the J segment 6 bases; nucleotides outside the gene matches: 12. This CDR3 has 17 amino acids. For the CDR3, the DNA is TGTGCCAGCAGCTTGGCCGTCTCTAGCGGGGGTCTAATCGAGCAGTACTTC. Translation gives CASSLAVSSGGLIEQYF.

This sequence joins TRBV5-4 and TRBJ2-2, with 11 bases that match TRBD2. After removal of 4 bases from V and 6 bases from J, the junction contained 5 bases not matched to a gene. Germline-derived CDR1 and CDR2 are SGHNT and YYREEE (reference sequence). The CDR3 is made up of 15 amino acids. The CDR3 sequence: CASSGLAGGAGELFF. Written as DNA, the CDR3 is TGTGCCAGCAGCGGGTTAGCGGGGGGGGCCGGGGAGCTGTTTTTT. Full variable domain (rest looked up from reference TRBV5-4 and TRBJ2-2): ETGVTQSPTHLIKTRGQQVTLRCSSQSGHNTVSWYQQALGQGPQFIFQYYREEENGRGNFPPRFSGLQFPNYSSELNVNALELDDSALYLCASSGLAGGAGELFFGEGSRLTVL.

This sequence joins TRBV7-2 and TRBJ2-2, with TRBD2 identical over 10 bases. Germline CDR1 SGHTA, CDR2 FQGNSA. The CDR3 consists of 16 residues. Unmatched junction bases numbered 3, after V lost 2 bases and J lost 3 bases. CDR3 residues: CASSLLAGDHTGELFF. The CDR3 bases are TGTGCCAGCAGCTTACTAGCGGGGGACCACACCGGGGAGCTGTTTTTT.

This rearrangement joins TRBV5-1 to TRBJ1-1, with D possibly TRBD1 on 5 matching bases. The V end lost 4 bases, the J end lost 0 bases, and 16 bases lay between the germline ends. The CDR3 sequence is 16 residues long. CDR1 is SGHRS and CDR2 is YFSETQ in the germline V gene. CDR3 DNA: TGCGCCAGCAGCCCCTTGGGGGGTTCTGTGAACACTGAAGCTTTCTTT. Amino acid sequence: CASSPLGGSVNTEAFF.

For the CDR3, the DNA is TGTGCCAGCAGCATCACAAACACTGAAGCTTTCTTT. Amino acids: CASSITNTEAFF. The chain employs TRBV5-4 and TRBJ1-1, with D uncertain. From germline, CDR1 is SGHNT and CDR2 YYREEE (reference sequence). This CDR3 comprises 12 residues. Trimming took 4 bases from V and 2 from J, leaving 6 bases between them.

This clone was seen once. This rearrangement joins TRBV27 to TRBJ1-2; TRBD1 is a possible D gene (5 bases). CDR1 and CDR2 from the germline V gene are MNHEY and SMNVEV (reference sequence). The CDR3 is 13 amino acids. The V gene lost 3 bases and the J gene lost 3 bases, with 8 bases spanning the gap. The CDR3 coding sequence is TGTGCCAGCAGTTTGCGGGGGTACTATGGCTACACCTTC. Encoded protein: CASSLRGYYGYTF.